Sequencing of this T cell receptor beta chain was carried out in a study of T cell repertoires in cytomegalovirus infection. TCRdb re-called the reads with MiXCR, one entry per CDR3 protein. The sample shows 55,000 to 85,000 distinct CDR3 sequences, under 5% of them seen only once. Study-level results: The study found HLA-C-restricted CMV-specific TCR beta clonotypes dominating the ex vivo response. People with CMV and the relevant HLA were identified by cumulative public TCR beta family frequency.

Trimming took 0 bases from V and 4 from J; bases not matched to a gene: 5. CDR3 length equals 16 residues. Germline CDR1 reads SGHTA; CDR2 reads FQGNSA. This clonotype was seen at least ten times. Its antigen is as yet unknown. Source material: PBMCs. The TCR comes from a human donor in good health (CMV status not recorded). Some clones in this sample may be carry-over from other donors' samples. This chain links TRBV7-2 with TRBJ2-7; 11 nucleotides match TRBD2. The CDR3 loop reads CASSLASGGAAYEQYF. The CDR3 DNA reads TGTGCCAGCAGCTTAGCTAGCGGGGGGGCTGCATACGAGCAGTACTTC.